This T cell receptor beta chain was captured in a study of blood T cell repertoires in COVID-19. Per germline, CDR1 MNHEY and CDR2 SMNVEV (reference sequence). The CDR3 consists of 17 residues. The V segment lost 5 bases and the J segment 7 bases; nucleotides outside the gene matches: 11. Some clones are missing from TCRdb's copy, which holds only in-frame ones; the method was immunoSEQ multiplex PCR. The sample records some 120,000 clones, roughly nine tenths being singletons. This receptor was obtained from a man aged 55 to 70 with COVID-19, enrolled during active disease. This rearrangement joins TRBV27 to TRBJ1-6; 10 bases agree with TRBD1. The specimen was peripheral blood. In nucleotides, the CDR3 is TGTGCCAGCAGTAGCCGGGACAGGGGCGCGTCCAATTCACCCCTCCACTTT. It is translated as CASSSRDRGASNSPLHF.